One T cell receptor beta chain is described in this entry. Germline lookup yields CDR1 KGHSH and CDR2 LQKENI. This CDR3 is 13 amino acids long. V shed 8 bases and J shed 6 bases, with 15 bases lying between them. This entry comes from a study of early T cells in non-severe SARS-CoV-2 infection. Study details: With bulk RNA from unsorted whole blood as input, sequencing yielded unpaired chains.

The protocol attached unique molecular identifiers to individual cDNA molecules. Via MiXCR, TCRdb re-called the 5' RACE reads, giving one row per CDR3 protein. The sample has 60,000 to 75,000 distinct CDR3 sequences, over 9.5% seen once. The source of this sequence is an adult who was a healthcare worker with PCR-confirmed SARS-CoV-2 infection or an uninfected control (not recorded which). This rearrangement joins TRBV18 to TRBJ2-3; D unclear. Sequencing was performed on whole blood, taken at baseline. CDR3 DNA sequence: TGTGCCAGCACGTCCTCGGCCGGGGATACGCAGTATTTT. Protein sequence: CASTSSAGDTQYF.